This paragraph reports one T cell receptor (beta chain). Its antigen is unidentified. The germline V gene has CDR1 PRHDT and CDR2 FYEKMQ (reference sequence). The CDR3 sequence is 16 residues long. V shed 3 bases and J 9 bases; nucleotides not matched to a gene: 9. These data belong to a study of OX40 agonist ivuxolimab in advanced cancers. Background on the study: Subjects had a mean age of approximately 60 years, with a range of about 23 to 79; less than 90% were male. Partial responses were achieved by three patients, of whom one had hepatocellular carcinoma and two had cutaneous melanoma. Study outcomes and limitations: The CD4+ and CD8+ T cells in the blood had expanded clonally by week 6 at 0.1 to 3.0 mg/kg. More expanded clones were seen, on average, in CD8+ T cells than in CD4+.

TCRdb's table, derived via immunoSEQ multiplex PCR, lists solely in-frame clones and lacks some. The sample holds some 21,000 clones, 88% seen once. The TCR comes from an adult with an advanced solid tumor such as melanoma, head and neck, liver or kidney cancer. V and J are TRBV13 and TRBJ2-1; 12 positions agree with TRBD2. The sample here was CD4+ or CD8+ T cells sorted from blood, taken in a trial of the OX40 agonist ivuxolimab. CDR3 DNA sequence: TGTGCCAGCAGCTTCGCACTAGCGGGGGGCCGTGGTGAGCAGTTCTTC. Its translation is CASSFALAGGRGEQFF.